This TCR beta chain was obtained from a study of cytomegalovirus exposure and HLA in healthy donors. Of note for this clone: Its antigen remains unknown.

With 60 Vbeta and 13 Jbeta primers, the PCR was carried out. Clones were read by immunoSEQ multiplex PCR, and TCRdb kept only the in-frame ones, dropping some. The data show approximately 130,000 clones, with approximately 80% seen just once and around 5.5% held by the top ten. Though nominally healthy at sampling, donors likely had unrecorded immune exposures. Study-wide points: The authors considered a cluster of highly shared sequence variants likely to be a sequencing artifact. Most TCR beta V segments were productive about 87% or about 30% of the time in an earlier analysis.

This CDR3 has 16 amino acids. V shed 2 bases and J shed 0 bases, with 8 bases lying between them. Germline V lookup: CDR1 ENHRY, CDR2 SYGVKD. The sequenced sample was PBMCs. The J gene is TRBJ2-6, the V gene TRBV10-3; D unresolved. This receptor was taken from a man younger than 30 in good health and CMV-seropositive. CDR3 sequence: CAISEITGSGANVLTF. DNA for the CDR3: TGTGCCATCAGTGAGATTACCGGCTCTGGGGCCAACGTCCTGACTTTC.